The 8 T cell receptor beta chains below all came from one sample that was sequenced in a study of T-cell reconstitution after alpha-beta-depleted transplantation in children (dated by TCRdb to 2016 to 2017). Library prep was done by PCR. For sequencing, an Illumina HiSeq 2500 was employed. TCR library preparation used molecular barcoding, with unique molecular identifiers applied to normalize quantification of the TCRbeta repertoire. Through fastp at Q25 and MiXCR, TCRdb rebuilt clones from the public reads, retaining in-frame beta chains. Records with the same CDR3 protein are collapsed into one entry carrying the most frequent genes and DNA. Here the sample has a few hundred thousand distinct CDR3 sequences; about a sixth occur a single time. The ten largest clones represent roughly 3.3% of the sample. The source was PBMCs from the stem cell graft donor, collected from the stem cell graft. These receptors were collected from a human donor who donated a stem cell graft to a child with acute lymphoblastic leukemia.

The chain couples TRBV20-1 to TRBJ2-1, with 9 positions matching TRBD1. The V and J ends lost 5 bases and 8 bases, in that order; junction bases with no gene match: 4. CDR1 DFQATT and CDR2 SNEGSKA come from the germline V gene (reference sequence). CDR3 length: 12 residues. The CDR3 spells CSAVDRGDEQFF. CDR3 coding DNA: TGCAGTGCTGTCGACAGGGGGGATGAGCAGTTCTTC.

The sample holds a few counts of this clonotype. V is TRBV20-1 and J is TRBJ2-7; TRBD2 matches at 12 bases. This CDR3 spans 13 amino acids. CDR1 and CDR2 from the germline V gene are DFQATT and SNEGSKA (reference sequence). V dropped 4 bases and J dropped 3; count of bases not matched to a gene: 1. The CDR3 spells CSATTSGSYEQYF. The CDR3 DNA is TGCAGTGCTACGACTAGCGGGAGCTACGAGCAGTACTTC.

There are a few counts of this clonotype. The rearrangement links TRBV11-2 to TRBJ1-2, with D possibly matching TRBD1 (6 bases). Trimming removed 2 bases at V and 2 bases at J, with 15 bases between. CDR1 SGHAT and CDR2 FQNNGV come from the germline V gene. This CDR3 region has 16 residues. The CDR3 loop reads CASSLWPRGRNYGYTF. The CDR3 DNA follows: TGTGCCAGCAGCTTATGGCCCAGGGGTAGGAACTATGGCTACACCTTC.

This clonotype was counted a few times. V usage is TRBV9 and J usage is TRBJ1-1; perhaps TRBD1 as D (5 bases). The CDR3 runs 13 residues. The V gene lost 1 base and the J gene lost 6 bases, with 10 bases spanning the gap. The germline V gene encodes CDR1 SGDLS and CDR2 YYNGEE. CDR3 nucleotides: TGTGCCAGCAGCGTATTACCAGGGTCTGAAGCTTTCTTT. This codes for CASSVLPGSEAFF. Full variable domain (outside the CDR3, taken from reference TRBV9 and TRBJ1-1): DSGVTQTPKHLITATGQRVTLRCSPRSGDLSVYWYQQSLDQGLQFLIQYYNGEERAKGNILERFSAQQFPDLHSELNLSSLELGDSALYFCASSVLPGSEAFFGQGTRLTVV.

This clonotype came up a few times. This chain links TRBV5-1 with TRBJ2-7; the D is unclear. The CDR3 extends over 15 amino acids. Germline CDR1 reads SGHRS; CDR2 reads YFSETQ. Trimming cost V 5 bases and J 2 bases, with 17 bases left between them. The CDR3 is CASRPRLVEAYEQYF. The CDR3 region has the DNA TGCGCCAGCAGGCCAAGGCTGGTCGAGGCCTACGAGCAGTACTTC.

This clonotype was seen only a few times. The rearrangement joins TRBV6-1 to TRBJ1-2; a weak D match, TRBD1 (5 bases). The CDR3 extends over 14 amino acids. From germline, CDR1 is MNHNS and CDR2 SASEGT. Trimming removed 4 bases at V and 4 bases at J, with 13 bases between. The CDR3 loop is CASSAGGEAYGYTF. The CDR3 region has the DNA TGTGCCAGCAGTGCGGGAGGGGAGGCCTATGGCTACACCTTC.

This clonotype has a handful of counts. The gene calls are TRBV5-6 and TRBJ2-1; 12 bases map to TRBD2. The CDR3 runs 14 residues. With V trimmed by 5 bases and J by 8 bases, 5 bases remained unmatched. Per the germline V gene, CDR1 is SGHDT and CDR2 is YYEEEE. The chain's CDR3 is CASRTSGSLYEQFF. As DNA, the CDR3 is TGTGCCAGCAGGACTAGCGGGAGTCTCTATGAGCAGTTCTTC.

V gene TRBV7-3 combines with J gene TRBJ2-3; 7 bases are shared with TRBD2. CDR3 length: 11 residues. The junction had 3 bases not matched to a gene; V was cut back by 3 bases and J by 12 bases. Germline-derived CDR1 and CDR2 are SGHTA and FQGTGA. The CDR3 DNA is TGTGCCAGCAGCTTCGCGGGAGCACAGTATTTT. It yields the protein CASSFAGAQYF.